Here is one TCR beta chain with its context. The CDR3 loop spans 13 amino acids. The germline V gene encodes CDR1 MNHEY and CDR2 SVGAGI. V shed 8 bases and J shed 2 bases, with 10 bases lying between them. The data are from a study of blood T cell repertoires in COVID-19. About the study: Sites across the United States, Italy and Spain contributed samples from acute and convalescent COVID-19. T cells, B-cell-depleted T cells, or PBMCs provided the cDNA or gDNA that served as material.

Original processing notes: Reference gene primer amplification yielded estimated nucleated cell counts. The method was immunoSEQ multiplex PCR; TCRdb's version includes in-frame clones alone and lacks a portion of them. Clone size and the V and J calls come from that table; the DNA yielded D and trimming. The profile shows more than 15,000 clones, 81% of them singletons. This clonotype originated in a man aged 35 to 55 with active or convalescent COVID-19. This chain connects TRBV6-5 to TRBJ1-3, with a weak D call TRBD1 (5 bases). Sequenced input: peripheral blood. The CDR3, as DNA: TGTGCCAGCGGTCGACAGCCTGGAAACACCATATATTTT. Its translation: CASGRQPGNTIYF.